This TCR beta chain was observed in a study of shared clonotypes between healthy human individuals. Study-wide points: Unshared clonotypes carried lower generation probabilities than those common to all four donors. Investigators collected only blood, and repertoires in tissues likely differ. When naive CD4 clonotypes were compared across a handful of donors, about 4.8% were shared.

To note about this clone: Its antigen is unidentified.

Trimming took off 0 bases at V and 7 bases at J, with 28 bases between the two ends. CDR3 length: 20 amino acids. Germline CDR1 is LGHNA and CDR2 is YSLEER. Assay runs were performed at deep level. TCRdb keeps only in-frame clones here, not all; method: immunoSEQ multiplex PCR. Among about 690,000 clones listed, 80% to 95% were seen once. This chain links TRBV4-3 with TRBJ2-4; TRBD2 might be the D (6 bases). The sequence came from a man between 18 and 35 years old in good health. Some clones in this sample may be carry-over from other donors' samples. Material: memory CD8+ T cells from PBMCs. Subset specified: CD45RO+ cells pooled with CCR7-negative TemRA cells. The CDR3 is CASSQESGRAARREDNIQYF. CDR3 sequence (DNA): TGCGCCAGCAGCCAAGAATCGGGCCGAGCAGCGAGAAGGGAGGATAACATTCAGTACTTC.